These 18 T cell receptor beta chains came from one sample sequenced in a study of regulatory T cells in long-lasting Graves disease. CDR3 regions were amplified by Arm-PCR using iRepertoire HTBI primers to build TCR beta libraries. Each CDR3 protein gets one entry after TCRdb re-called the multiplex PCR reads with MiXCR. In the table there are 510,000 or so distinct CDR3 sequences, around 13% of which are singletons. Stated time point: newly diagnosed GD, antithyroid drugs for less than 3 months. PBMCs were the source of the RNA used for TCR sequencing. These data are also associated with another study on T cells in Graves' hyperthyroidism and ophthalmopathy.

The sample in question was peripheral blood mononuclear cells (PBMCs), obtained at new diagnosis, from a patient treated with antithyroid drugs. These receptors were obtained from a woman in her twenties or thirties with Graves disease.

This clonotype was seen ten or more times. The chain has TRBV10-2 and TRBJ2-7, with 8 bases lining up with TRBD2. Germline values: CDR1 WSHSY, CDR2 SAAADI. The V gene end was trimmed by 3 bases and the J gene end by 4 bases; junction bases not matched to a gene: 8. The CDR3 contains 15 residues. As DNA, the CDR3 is TGCGCCAGCAGTGACGAGGCGGGAGGAGAATACGAGCAGTACTTC. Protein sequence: CASSDEAGGEYEQYF.

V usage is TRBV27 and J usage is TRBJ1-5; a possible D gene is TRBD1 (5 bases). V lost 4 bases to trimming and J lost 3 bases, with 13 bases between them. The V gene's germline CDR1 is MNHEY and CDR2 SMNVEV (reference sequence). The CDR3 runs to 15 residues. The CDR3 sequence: CASSYGGGVNQPQHF. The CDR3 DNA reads TGTGCCAGCAGTTACGGCGGGGGGGTCAATCAGCCCCAGCATTTT.

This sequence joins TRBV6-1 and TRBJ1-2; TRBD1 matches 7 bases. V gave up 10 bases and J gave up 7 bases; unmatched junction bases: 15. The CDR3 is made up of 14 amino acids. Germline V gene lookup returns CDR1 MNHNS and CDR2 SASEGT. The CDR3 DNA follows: TGTGCCATGGGGGGACAGATCCAAAATGGTGGCTACACCTTC. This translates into CAMGGQIQNGGYTF.

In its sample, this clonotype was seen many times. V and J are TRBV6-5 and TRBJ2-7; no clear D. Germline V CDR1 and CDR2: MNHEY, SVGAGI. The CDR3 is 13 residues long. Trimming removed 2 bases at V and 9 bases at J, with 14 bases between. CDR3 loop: CASSYGVDRTQYF. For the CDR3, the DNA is TGTGCCAGCAGTTACGGAGTCGACCGAACGCAGTACTTC.

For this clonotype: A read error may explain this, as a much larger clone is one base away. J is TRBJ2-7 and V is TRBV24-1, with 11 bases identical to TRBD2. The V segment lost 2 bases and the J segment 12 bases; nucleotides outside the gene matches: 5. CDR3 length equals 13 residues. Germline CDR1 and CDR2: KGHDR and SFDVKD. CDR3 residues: CATSDSLAGGRYF. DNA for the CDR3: TGTGCCACCAGTGATTCGCTAGCGGGGGGCCGGTACTTC.

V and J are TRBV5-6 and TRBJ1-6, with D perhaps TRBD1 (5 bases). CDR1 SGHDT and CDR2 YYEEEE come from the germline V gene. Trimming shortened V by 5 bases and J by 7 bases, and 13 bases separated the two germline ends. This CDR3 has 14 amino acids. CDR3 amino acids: CASSWGSPNSPLHF. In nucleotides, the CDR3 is TGTGCCAGCAGTTGGGGGTCCCCCAATTCACCCCTCCACTTT.

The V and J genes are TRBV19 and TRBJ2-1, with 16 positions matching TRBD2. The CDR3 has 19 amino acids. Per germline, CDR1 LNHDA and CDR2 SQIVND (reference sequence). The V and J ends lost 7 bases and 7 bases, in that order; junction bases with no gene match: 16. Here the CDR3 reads CASTPGLAGGRDSINEQFF. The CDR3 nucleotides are TGTGCCAGTACTCCGGGACTAGCGGGAGGGCGGGACTCAATAAATGAGCAGTTCTTC.

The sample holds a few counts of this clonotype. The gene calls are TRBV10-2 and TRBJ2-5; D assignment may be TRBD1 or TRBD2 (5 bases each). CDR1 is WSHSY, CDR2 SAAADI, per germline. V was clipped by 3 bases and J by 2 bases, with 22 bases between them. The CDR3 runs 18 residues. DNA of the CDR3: TGCGCCAGCAGTGATGGGGGTAGCTTCCTCCTAGGGCAAGAGACCCAGTACTTC. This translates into CASSDGGSFLLGQETQYF.

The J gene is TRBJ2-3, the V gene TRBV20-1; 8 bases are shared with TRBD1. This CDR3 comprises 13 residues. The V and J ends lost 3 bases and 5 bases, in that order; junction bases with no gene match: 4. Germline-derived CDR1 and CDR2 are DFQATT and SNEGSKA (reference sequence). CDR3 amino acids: CSARRDRLDTQYF. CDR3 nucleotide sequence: TGCAGTGCTAGGAGGGACAGGTTAGATACGCAGTATTTT.

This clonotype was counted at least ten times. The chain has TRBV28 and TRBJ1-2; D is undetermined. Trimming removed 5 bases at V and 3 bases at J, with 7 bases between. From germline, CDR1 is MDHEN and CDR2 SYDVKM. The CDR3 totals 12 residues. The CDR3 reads CASSTADYGYTF. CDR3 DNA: TGTGCCAGCAGTACAGCAGACTATGGCTACACCTTC.

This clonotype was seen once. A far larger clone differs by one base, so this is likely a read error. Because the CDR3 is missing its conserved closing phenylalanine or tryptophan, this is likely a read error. CDR3 DNA: TGTGCCAGCAGCTTAGTGGTCGCTAGCGCCTCCCAGGCCCAGTACTCC. Protein: CASSLVVASASQAQYS. V usage is TRBV11-1 and J usage is TRBJ2-5; D possibly corresponds to TRBD2 (6 bases). There are 16 residues in the CDR3. The germline V and J ends were trimmed by 1 base and 9 bases, with 21 bases remaining between them. Germline assignment: CDR1 SGHAT and CDR2 FQDESV (reference sequence).

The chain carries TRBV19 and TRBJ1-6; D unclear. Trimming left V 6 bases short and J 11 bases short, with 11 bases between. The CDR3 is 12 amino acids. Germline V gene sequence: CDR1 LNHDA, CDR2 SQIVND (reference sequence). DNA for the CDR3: TGTGCCAGTAGGTCTGGAGCCGCACCCCTCCACTTT. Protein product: CASRSGAAPLHF.

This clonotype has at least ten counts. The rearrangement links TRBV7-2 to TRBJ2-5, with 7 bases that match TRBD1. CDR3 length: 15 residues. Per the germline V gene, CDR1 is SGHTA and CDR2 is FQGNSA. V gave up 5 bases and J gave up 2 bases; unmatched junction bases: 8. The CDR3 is CASSRMTGIQETQYF. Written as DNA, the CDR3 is TGTGCCAGCAGCAGGATGACAGGGATACAAGAGACCCAGTACTTC.

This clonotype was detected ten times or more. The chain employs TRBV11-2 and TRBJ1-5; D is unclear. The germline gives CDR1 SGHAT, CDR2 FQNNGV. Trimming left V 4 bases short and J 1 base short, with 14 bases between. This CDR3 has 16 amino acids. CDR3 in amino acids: CASSYRTGLSNQPQHF. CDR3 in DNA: TGTGCCAGCAGCTACCGGACGGGTTTGAGCAATCAGCCCCAGCATTTT.

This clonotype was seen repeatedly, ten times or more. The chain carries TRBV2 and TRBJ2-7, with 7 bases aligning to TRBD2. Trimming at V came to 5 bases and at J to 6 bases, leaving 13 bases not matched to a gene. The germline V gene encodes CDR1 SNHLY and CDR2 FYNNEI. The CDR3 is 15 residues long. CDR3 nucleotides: TGTGCCAGCAGTTTTCCCGACCCCGCGGGAGTCGAGCAGTACTTC. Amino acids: CASSFPDPAGVEQYF.

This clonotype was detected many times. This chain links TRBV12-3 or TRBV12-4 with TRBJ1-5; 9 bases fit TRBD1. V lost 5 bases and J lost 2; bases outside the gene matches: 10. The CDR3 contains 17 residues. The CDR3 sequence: CASSGTGGVEGNQPQHF. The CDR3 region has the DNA TGTGCCAGCAGTGGAACAGGGGGCGTGGAGGGCAATCAGCCCCAGCATTTT.

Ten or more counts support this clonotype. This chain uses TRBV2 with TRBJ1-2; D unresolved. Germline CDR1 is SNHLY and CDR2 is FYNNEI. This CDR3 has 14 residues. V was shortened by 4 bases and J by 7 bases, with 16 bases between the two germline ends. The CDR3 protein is CASSAQVVESGYTF. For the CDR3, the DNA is TGTGCCAGCAGTGCGCAGGTTGTGGAAAGTGGCTACACCTTC. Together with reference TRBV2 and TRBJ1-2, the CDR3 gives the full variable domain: EPEVTQTPSHQVTQMGQEVILRCVPISNHLYFYWYRQILGQKVEFLVSFYNNEISEKSEIFDDQFSVERPDGSNFTLKIRSTKLEDSAMYFCASSAQVVESGYTFGSGTRLTVV.

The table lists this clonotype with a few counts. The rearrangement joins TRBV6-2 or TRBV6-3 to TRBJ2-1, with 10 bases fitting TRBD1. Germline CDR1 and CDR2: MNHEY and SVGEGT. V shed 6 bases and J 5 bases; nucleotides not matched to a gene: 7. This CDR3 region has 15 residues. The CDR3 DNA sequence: TGTGCCAGCAGGATAACGGGACAGGGGAACAATGAGCAGTTCTTC. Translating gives CASRITGQGNNEQFF.